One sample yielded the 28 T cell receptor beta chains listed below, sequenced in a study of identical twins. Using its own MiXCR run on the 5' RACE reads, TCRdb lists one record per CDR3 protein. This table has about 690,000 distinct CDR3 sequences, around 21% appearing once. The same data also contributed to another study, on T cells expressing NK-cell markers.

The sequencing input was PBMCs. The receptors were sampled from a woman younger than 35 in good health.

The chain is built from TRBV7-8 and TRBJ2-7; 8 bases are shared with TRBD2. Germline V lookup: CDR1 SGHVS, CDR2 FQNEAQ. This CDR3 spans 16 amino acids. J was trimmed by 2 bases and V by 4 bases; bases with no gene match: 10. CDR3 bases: TGTGCCAGCAGCTCTACGACTAGCGCGATTACCTACGAGCAGTACTTC. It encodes CASSSTTSAITYEQYF.

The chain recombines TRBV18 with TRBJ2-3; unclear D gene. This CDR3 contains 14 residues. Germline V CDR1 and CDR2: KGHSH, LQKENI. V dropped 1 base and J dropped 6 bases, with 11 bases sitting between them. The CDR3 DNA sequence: TGTGCCAGCTCACCACGTGGGCCGCGGGATACGCAGTATTTT. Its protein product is CASSPRGPRDTQYF. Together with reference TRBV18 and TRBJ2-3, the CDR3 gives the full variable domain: NAGVMQNPRHLVRRRGQEARLRCSPMKGHSHVYWYRQLPEEGLKFMVYLQKENIIDESGMPKERFSAEFPKEGPSILRIQQVVRGDSAAYFCASSPRGPRDTQYFGPGTRLTVL.

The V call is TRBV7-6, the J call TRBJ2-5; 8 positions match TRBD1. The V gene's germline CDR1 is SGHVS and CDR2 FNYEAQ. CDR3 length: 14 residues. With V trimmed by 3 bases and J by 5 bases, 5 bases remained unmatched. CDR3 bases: TGTGCCAGCAGCTTTCGGACAGGGACGGAGACCCAGTACTTC. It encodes CASSFRTGTETQYF.

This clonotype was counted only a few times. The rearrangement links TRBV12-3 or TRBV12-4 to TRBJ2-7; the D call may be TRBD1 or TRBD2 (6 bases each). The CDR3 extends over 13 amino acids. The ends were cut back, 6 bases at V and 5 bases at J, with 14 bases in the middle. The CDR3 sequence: CASRQRGVHEQYF. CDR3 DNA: TGTGCCAGCAGGCAGAGGGGGGTACACGAGCAGTACTTC.

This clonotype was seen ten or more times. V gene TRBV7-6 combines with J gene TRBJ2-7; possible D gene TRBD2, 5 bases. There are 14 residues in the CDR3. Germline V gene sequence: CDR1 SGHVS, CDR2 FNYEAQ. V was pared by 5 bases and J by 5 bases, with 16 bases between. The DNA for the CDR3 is TGTGCCAGCAGCATATCAACTAGAGCACACGAGCAGTACTTC. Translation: CASSISTRAHEQYF.

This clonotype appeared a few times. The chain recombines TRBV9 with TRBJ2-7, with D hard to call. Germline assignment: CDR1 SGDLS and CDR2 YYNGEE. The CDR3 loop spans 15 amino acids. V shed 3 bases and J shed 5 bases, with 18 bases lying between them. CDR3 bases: TGTGCCAGCAGCGCCGTAGGATCCCTCGTCGACGAGCAGTACTTC. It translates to CASSAVGSLVDEQYF.

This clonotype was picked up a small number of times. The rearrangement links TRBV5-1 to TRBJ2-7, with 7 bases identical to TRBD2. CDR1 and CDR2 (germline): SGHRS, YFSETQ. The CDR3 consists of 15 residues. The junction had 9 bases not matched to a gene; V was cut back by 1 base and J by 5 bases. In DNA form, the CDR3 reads TGCGCCAGCAGCTTGTTATCTGGGACTACTAACGAGCAGTACTTC. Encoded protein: CASSLLSGTTNEQYF. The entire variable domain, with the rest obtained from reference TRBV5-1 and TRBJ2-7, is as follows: KAGVTQTPRYLIKTRGQQVTLSCSPISGHRSVSWYQQTPGQGLQFLFEYFSETQRNKGNFPGRFSGRQFSNSRSEMNVSTLELGDSALYLCASSLLSGTTNEQYFGPGTRLTVT.

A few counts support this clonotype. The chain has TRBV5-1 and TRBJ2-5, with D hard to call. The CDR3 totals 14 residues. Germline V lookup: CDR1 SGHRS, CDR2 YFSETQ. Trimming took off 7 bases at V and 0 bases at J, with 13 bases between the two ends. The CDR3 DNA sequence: TGCGCCAGCCGACCTGAGGAGTACCAAGAGACCCAGTACTTC. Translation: CASRPEEYQETQYF. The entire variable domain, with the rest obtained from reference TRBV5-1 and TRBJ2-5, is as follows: KAGVTQTPRYLIKTRGQQVTLSCSPISGHRSVSWYQQTPGQGLQFLFEYFSETQRNKGNFPGRFSGRQFSNSRSEMNVSTLELGDSALYLCASRPEEYQETQYFGPGTRLLVL.

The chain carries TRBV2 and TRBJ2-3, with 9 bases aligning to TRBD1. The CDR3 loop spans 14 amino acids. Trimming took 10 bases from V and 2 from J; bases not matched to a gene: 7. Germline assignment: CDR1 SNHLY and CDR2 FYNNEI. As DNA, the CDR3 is TGTGCCAACACGGGACAGGGTGACACAGATACGCAGTATTTT. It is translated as CANTGQGDTDTQYF.

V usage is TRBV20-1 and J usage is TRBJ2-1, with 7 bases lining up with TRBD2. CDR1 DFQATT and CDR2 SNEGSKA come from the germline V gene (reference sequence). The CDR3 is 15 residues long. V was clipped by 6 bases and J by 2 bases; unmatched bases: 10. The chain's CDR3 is CSARRLAEAYNEQFF. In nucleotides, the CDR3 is TGCAGTGCCAGGAGGCTAGCGGAGGCCTACAATGAGCAGTTCTTC.

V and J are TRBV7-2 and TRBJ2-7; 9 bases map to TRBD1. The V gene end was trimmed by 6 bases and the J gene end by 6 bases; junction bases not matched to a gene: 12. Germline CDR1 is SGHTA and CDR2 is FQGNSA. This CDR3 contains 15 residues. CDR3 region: CASSPNAPDRGEQYF. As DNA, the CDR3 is TGTGCCAGCAGTCCTAATGCGCCGGACAGGGGCGAGCAGTACTTC.

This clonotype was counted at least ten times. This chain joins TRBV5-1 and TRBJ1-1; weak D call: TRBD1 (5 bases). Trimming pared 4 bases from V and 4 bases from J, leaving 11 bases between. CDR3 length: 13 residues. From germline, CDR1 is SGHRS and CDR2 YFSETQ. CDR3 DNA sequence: TGCGCCAGCAGCCTCGTCGGGGCCACTGAAGCTTTCTTT. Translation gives CASSLVGATEAFF.

The DNA of the CDR3 is TGTGCCAGCACCCGCCGGGTGGCACGACAGGGGCATTCACCCCTCCACTTT. As protein: CASTRRVARQGHSPLHF. V gene TRBV6-1 combines with J gene TRBJ1-6; 8 bases line up with TRBD1. The CDR3 runs to 17 residues. Looked up from germline, CDR1 is MNHNS and CDR2 is SASEGT. Unmatched junction bases numbered 16, after V lost 7 bases and J lost 8 bases.

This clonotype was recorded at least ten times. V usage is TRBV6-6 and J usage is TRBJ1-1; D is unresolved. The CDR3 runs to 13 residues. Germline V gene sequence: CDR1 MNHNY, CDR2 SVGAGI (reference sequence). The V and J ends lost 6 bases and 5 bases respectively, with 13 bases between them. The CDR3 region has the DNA TGTGCCAGCAGCCGTCTGGGAGGGACTGAAGCTTTCTTT. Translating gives CASSRLGGTEAFF.

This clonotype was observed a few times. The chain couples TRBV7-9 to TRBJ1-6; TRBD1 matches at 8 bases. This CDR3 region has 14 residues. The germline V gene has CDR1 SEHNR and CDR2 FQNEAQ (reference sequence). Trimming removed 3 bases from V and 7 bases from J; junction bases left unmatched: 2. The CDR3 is CASSLDRANSPLHF. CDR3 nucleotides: TGTGCCAGCAGCTTGGACAGGGCAAATTCACCCCTCCACTTT.

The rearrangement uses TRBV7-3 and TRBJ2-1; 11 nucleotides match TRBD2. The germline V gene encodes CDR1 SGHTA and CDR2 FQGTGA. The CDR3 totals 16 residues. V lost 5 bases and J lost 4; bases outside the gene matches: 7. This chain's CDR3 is CASSPSGGISYNEQFF. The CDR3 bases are TGTGCCAGCAGCCCTAGCGGGGGGATCTCTTACAATGAGCAGTTCTTC. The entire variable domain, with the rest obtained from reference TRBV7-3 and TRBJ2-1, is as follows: GAGVSQTPSNKVTEKGKYVELRCDPISGHTALYWYRQSLGQGPEFLIYFQGTGAADDSGLPNDRFFAVRPEGSVSTLKIQRTERGDSAVYLCASSPSGGISYNEQFFGPGTRLTVL.

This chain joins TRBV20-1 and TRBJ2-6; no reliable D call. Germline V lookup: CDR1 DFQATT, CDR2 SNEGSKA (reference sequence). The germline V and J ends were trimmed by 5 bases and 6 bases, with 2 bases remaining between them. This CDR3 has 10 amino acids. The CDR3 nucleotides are TGCAGTGCTGCGGCCAACGTCCTGACTTTC. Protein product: CSAAANVLTF.

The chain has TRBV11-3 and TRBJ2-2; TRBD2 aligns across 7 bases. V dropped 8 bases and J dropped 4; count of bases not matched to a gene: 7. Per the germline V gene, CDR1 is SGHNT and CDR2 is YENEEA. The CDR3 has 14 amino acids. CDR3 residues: CASGEGSITGELFF. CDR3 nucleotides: TGTGCCAGCGGGGAGGGCTCCATCACCGGGGAGCTGTTTTTT.

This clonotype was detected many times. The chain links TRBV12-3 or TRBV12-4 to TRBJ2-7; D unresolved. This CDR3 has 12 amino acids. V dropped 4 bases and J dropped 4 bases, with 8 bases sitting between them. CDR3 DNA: TGTGCCAGCAGTTCGAGGCTTTACGAGCAGTACTTC. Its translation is CASSSRLYEQYF.

The CDR3 DNA sequence: TGTGCCAGCAGCTTGCTAGGGCTTGGGCAGCCCCAGCATTTT. It codes for CASSLLGLGQPQHF. J is TRBJ1-5 and V is TRBV5-5; D ambiguous. The CDR3 has 14 amino acids. CDR1 and CDR2 from the germline V gene are SGHKS and YYEKEE (reference sequence). V shed 1 base and J shed 7 bases, with 12 bases lying between them.

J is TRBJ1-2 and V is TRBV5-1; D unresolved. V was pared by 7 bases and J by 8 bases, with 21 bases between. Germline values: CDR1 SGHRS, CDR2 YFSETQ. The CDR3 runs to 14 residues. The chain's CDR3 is CASRLDGPSRGYTF. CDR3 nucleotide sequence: TGCGCCAGCCGTCTGGACGGGCCTAGTCGGGGCTACACCTTC.

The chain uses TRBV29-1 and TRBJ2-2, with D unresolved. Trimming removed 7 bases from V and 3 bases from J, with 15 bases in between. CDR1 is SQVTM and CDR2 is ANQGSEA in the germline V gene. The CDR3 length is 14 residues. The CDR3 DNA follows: TGCAGCGCCGATATCGGACGGTACACCGGGGAGCTGTTTTTT. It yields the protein CSADIGRYTGELFF.

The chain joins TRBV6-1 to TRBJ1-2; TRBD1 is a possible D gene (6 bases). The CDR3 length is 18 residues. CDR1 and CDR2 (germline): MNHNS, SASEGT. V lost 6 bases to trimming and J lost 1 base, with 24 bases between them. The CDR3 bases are TGTGCCAGCAGACCTTCCCTCGGGACAAAGGCCATTAACTATGGCTACACCTTC. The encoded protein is CASRPSLGTKAINYGYTF.

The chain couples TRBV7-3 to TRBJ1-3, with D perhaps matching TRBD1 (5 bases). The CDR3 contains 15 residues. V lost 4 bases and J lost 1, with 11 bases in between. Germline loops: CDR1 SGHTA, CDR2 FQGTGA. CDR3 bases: TGTGCCAGCAGCTCCTCCGGGGGTTCTGGAAACACCATATATTTT. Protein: CASSSSGGSGNTIYF.

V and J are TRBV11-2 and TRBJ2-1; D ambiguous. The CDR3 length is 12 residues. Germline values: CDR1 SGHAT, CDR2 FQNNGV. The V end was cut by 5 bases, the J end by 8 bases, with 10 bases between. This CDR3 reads CASSDSWDEQFF. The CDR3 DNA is TGTGCCAGCAGCGACTCCTGGGATGAGCAGTTCTTC.

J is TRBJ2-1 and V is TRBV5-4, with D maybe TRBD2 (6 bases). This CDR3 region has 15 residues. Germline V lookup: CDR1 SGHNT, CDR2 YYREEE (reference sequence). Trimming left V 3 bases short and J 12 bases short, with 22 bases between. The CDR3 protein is CASSSKRSGPLVQFF. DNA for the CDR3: TGTGCCAGCAGCTCCAAACGTAGCGGACCCCTGGTGCAGTTCTTC.

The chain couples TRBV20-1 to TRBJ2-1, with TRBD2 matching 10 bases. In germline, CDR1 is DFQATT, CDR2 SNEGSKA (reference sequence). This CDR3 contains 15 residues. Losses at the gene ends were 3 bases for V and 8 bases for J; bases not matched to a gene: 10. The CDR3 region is CSASPASGRQHEQFF. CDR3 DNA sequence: TGCAGTGCTAGTCCGGCTAGCGGGAGACAGCATGAGCAGTTCTTC.

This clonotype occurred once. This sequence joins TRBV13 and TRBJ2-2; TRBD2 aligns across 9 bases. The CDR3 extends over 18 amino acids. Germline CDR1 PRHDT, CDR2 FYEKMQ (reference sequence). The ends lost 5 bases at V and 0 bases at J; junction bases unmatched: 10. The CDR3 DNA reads TGTGCCAGCAGCAGACAGTCCATAGCGGGGGCGAACACCGGGGAGCTGTTTTTT. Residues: CASSRQSIAGANTGELFF.